This passage covers 5 T cell receptor beta chains from one sample sequenced in a study of T cell repertoires in cytomegalovirus infection. MiXCR, applied by TCRdb to the reads, yields one record per CDR3 protein. The sample has around 800,000 distinct CDR3 sequences; less than 35% are singletons. Their recognized antigens are unknown. This material consisted of cultured CD8+ T cells from PBMCs, taken from culture after CMV antigen stimulation. All receptors derive from a human donor in good health (CMV status not recorded). Some clones in this sample may be carry-over from other donors' samples.

This chain links TRBV6-5 with TRBJ1-6; D is undetermined. The CDR3 length is 13 residues. Germline CDR1 is MNHEY and CDR2 is SVGAGI. Trimming took 5 bases from V and 7 from J, leaving 9 bases between them. The CDR3 DNA sequence: TGTGCCAGCAGTGGGATCCTGAATTCACCCCTCCACTTT. Encoded protein: CASSGILNSPLHF.

This chain uses TRBV4-3 with TRBJ2-3; unclear D gene. Germline V gene data show CDR1 as LGHNA and CDR2 as YSLEER. Trimming removed 0 bases from V and 4 bases from J, with 8 bases in between. The CDR3 is 14 residues long. CDR3 bases: TGCGCCAGCAGCCAAGAGGCAAACCCAGATACGCAGTATTTT. It specifies CASSQEANPDTQYF.

This chain joins TRBV28 and TRBJ2-5; 7 bases fit TRBD2. V lost 5 bases, J lost 7 bases, and 7 bases stayed unmatched. Germline V gene data show CDR1 as MDHEN and CDR2 as SYDVKM. The CDR3 is made up of 13 amino acids. CDR3 in amino acids: CASSPGPGGTQYF. Here the CDR3 DNA reads TGTGCCAGCAGTCCCGGCCCGGGAGGGACCCAGTACTTC.

In its sample, this clonotype was seen a few times. Written as DNA, the CDR3 is TGTGCCAGCAGTTTACTTCCGGGACTAGCGGGGGTCTCACCCTACAATGAGCAGTTCTTC. Protein sequence: CASSLLPGLAGVSPYNEQFF. The chain has TRBV27 and TRBJ2-1, with 14 bases aligning to TRBD2. This CDR3 is 20 amino acids long. The V segment lost 2 bases and the J segment 2 bases; nucleotides outside the gene matches: 11. Germline CDR1 MNHEY, CDR2 SMNVEV (reference sequence).

This clonotype has more than one count but fewer than ten. CDR3 loop: CASTQNGGRGKTEAFF. The CDR3 DNA sequence: TGTGCCAGTACCCAAAATGGGGGCAGGGGAAAAACTGAAGCTTTCTTT. The chain is built from TRBV19 and TRBJ1-1; D is perhaps TRBD1 (6 bases). In germline, CDR1 is LNHDA, CDR2 SQIVND (reference sequence). The V gene lost 7 bases and the J gene lost 5 bases, with 23 bases spanning the gap. This CDR3 has 16 residues.